This TCR beta chain was obtained from a study of cytomegalovirus exposure and HLA in healthy donors. A word on this clone: The antigen is not known.

Some clones are missing from TCRdb's copy, which holds only in-frame ones; the method was immunoSEQ multiplex PCR. The data contain about 110,000 clones, 90% to 97% of them singletons. Study-wide results and limits: The TCR clusters that emerged in the first cohort tended, a later analysis found, to co-occur in the 120 or so validation repertoires. Investigators reported about 160 TCR beta chains as tied to cytomegalovirus. The classifier, whose performance was assessed in both the original and validation cohorts, reportedly diagnosed cytomegalovirus status with high specificity and sensitivity. In vitro experiments confirmed that a few CMV-associated chains were specific for CMV antigens.

Germline trimming cut 10 bases from V and 8 bases from J; bases unmatched to any gene: 4. In germline, CDR1 is LNHDA, CDR2 SQIVND (reference sequence). There are 12 residues in the CDR3. The V call is TRBV19, the J call TRBJ1-4, with 10 bases fitting TRBD1. Source material: PBMCs. The receptor was isolated from a woman aged 18-35 years in good health and CMV-seronegative. CDR3 in DNA: TGTGCCACGGGGGACAGGGGAGAAAAACTGTTTTTT. This gives the protein CATGDRGEKLFF.